This T cell receptor beta chain derives from a study of PD-1 blockade in classical Hodgkin lymphoma. Time point indicated: cycle 4 day 1 (C4D1), after less than seven weeks of nivolumab. There was relapse after autologous stem cell transplantation in every patient, and there was variation in brentuximab vedotin exposure. The CDR3 has 14 amino acids. CDR1 and CDR2 (germline): SGHRS, YFSETQ. V was trimmed by 5 bases and J by 0 bases, leaving 9 bases between them. About this clone itself: What it binds is not known.

The study, taken as a whole, reports: Newly diagnosed patients reportedly had lower baseline TCR diversity than healthy donors. TCR diversity rose significantly by C4D1 in CD4+ but not CD8+ cells.

Sequencing used immunoSEQ multiplex PCR; TCRdb keeps in-frame clones, though not all of them. The sample consists of 110,000 or so clones, approximately 89% of them appearing once. The chain uses TRBV5-1 and TRBJ2-1; no clear D gene. The receptor was isolated from a human donor with classical Hodgkin lymphoma. The sample was peripheral blood mononuclear cells (PBMCs), taken before the fourth cycle of nivolumab. The CDR3 here is CASRVSSSYNEQFF. CDR3 coding DNA: TGCGCCAGCAGGGTATCCAGCTCCTACAATGAGCAGTTCTTC. Full variable domain (outside the CDR3, taken from reference TRBV5-1 and TRBJ2-1): KAGVTQTPRYLIKTRGQQVTLSCSPISGHRSVSWYQQTPGQGLQFLFEYFSETQRNKGNFPGRFSGRQFSNSRSEMNVSTLELGDSALYLCASRVSSSYNEQFFGPGTRLTVL.